This is a list of T cell receptor beta chains from one sample in a study of T-cell reconstitution after alpha-beta-depleted transplantation in children. TCRdb passed the PCR reads through MiXCR, listing each CDR3 protein once. The sample carries 530,000 or so distinct CDR3 sequences, 25% to 30% recorded once. Sequenced material: PBMCs, taken before TCRalphabeta/CD19-depleted stem cell transplant. These receptors all come from a boy younger than two with Wiskott-Aldrich syndrome, due to receive a stem cell transplant. The CDR3 runs from the conserved cysteine through the conserved F or W. Each record gives: V gene, clone size, CDR3 protein. Size tells how often a clone was seen (once, few, many) or the class of an expanded clone, and some rows leave it out.

V: TRBV27; size: few; CDR3: CASTTSGARYNEQFF
V: TRBV20-1; size: -; CDR3: CSAWDSAETQYF
V: TRBV20-1; size: few; CDR3: CSATLAGVSDTQYF
V: TRBV4-1; size: few; CDR3: CASSHKGGPAYFYSPLHF
V: TRBV6-1; size: -; CDR3: CASRSQRDYNEQFF
V: TRBV11-2; size: -; CDR3: CASSGGRGSGDTQYF
V: TRBV13; size: -; CDR3: CASSLGRGYYSYEQYF
V: TRBV27; size: few; CDR3: CASHSASSYNEQFF
V: TRBV7-3; size: -; CDR3: CASSSPLAPSTDTQYF
V: TRBV25-1; size: few; CDR3: CASSDPNRGREQYF
V: TRBV2; size: -; CDR3: CASKENSGSTDTQYF
V: TRBV12-3/TRBV12-4; size: few; CDR3: CASSFWDRVDYGYTF
V: TRBV12-3/TRBV12-4; size: few; CDR3: CASSGEGTNYSTDTQYF
V: TRBV20-1; size: few; CDR3: CSAREGSYTGELFF
V: TRBV30; size: -; CDR3: CAWSAGGANTGELFF
V: TRBV5-6; size: few; CDR3: CASSLAVPDWGFTYNEQFF
V: TRBV6-1; size: few; CDR3: CASRRVTAHYGYTF
V: TRBV14; size: few; CDR3: CASSQVTGFEQYF
V: TRBV5-1; size: few; CDR3: CASSLVKGAYNEQFF
V: TRBV7-3; size: -; CDR3: CASSLTAGLGETQYF
V: TRBV10-3; size: -; CDR3: CAIRSYREQGYTF
V: TRBV10-3; size: few; CDR3: CAISEGAGRVNEQFF
V: TRBV5-1; size: -; CDR3: CASKRAGENTEAFF
V: TRBV5-1; size: -; CDR3: CASSSAAAPYGYTF
V: TRBV5-1; size: -; CDR3: CASTLGLAYTGELFF
V: TRBV24-1; size: -; CDR3: CATSDRPTSGSLYNEQFF